A selection of T cell receptor beta chains follows, all from one sample in a study of early T cells in non-severe SARS-CoV-2 infection. In TCRdb, the 5' RACE reads were re-called with MiXCR into one record per CDR3 protein. This table holds around 46,000 distinct CDR3 sequences, around 6% found once. Sequencing was carried out using whole blood. All receptors come from an adult who was a healthcare worker with PCR-confirmed SARS-CoV-2 infection or an uninfected control (not recorded which). The CDR3 runs from the conserved cysteine through the conserved F or W. D genes are given only for firm matches. Not every row has a clone size; where given, it reads once, few, many or a size class.

V gene	D gene	J gene	clone size	CDR3 protein	CDR3 DNA
TRBV29-1	.	TRBJ2-3	few	CSVSPRVISTDTQYF	TGCAGCGTTTCCCCGAGGGTAATTAGCACAGATACGCAGTATTTT
TRBV5-1	TRBD1	TRBJ2-7	few	CASSFGQGNTYEQYF	TGCGCCAGCAGTTTCGGACAGGGCAATACCTACGAGCAGTACTTC
TRBV7-9	.	TRBJ2-1	many	CASSLSTGAEKQFF	TGTGCCAGCAGCTTATCAACGGGGGCAGAGAAGCAGTTCTTC
TRBV3-1	TRBD2	TRBJ2-1	many	CASSQDRPGSAGGLGQFF	TGTGCCAGCAGCCAAGACCGCCCTGGCAGCGCGGGAGGCCTTGGGCAGTTCTTC
TRBV27	.	TRBJ1-2	.	CASSSRGGGRVANYGYTF	TGTGCCAGCAGTTCGAGAGGGGGTGGCAGGGTCGCTAACTATGGCTACACCTTC
TRBV7-6	TRBD2	TRBJ2-1	many	CASSLAAGGTFNEQFF	TGTGCCAGCAGCTTAGCCGCGGGGGGGACCTTCAATGAGCAGTTCTTC
TRBV3-1	.	TRBJ1-6	many	CASSEGPGRSPLHF	TGTGCCAGCAGCGAAGGACCGGGAAGGTCACCCCTCCACTTT
TRBV29-1	.	TRBJ2-1	medium-sized	CSVPFLRRGYNEQFF	TGCAGCGTCCCCTTTCTGAGACGAGGTTACAATGAGCAGTTCTTC
TRBV7-2	.	TRBJ2-7	once	CASSPTGPSYEQYF	TGTGCCAGCAGCCCGACGGGACCTTCCTACGAGCAGTACTTC
TRBV20-1	.	TRBJ2-2	.	CSARERVTGELFF	TGCAGTGCTAGAGAGCGGGTCACCGGGGAGCTGTTTTTT
TRBV12-3/TRBV12-4	.	TRBJ2-5	many	CASSKSTLETQYF	TGTGCCAGCAGTAAGTCTACTTTGGAGACCCAGTACTTC
TRBV6-1	TRBD2	TRBJ2-7	many	CASSRRAGDPYEQYF	TGTGCCAGCAGTAGACGGGCGGGGGACCCCTACGAGCAGTACTTC
TRBV27	.	TRBJ2-1	many	CASSLLGGATYNEQFF	TGTGCCAGCAGTTTATTAGGGGGGGCAACCTACAATGAGCAGTTCTTC
TRBV19	.	TRBJ1-5	few	CASSITRVSNQPQHF	TGTGCCAGTAGTATAACTAGGGTTAGCAATCAGCCCCAGCATTTT
TRBV20-1	TRBD2	TRBJ2-5	many	CSARDAASGGPQETQYF	TGCAGTGCTAGAGATGCGGCTAGCGGGGGGCCCCAAGAGACCCAGTACTTC
TRBV11-2	.	TRBJ2-7	few	CASSRYSSPYLGEQYF	TGTGCCAGCAGCCGATACAGCTCCCCCTATTTGGGAGAGCAGTACTTC
TRBV29-1	TRBD1	TRBJ2-7	many	CSVTGTGAREQYF	TGCAGCGTTACCGGGACAGGGGCCCGCGAGCAGTACTTC
TRBV20-1	.	TRBJ1-1	few	CSAHYRVREAFF	TGCAGTGCTCACTACCGGGTGCGAGAAGCTTTCTTT
TRBV11-2	.	TRBJ2-5	many	CASSRNMETQYF	TGTGCCAGCAGCCGAAATATGGAGACCCAGTACTTC
TRBV4-3	TRBD2	TRBJ2-3	.	CASSQDRGSGADTQYF	TGCGCCAGCAGCCAAGACCGGGGTAGCGGGGCAGATACGCAGTATTTT
TRBV6-2/TRBV6-3	.	TRBJ1-1	many	CASSYPSGGGMNTEAFF	TGTGCCAGCAGTTACCCCTCCGGGGGGGGGATGAACACTGAAGCTTTCTTT
TRBV7-6	.	TRBJ2-7	few	CASTSYGSAGEQYF	TGTGCCAGCACCTCTTACGGGAGTGCGGGGGAGCAGTACTTC
TRBV4-1	.	TRBJ2-5	many	CASSQAVAAQETQYF	TGCGCCAGCAGCCAAGCAGTGGCAGCACAAGAGACCCAGTACTTC
TRBV12-3/TRBV12-4	TRBD2	TRBJ2-7	.	CASSNRQRDFSYEQYF	TGTGCCAGCAGCAACCGCCAGCGGGACTTCTCCTACGAGCAGTACTTC
TRBV4-1	.	TRBJ2-5	many	CASSRGNGPEGSQYF	TGCGCCAGCAGCCGGGGTAACGGGCCAGAGGGATCCCAGTACTTC
TRBV29-1	.	TRBJ1-2	few	CSGGQRNYGYTF	TGCAGCGGCGGCCAGAGAAACTATGGCTACACCTTC
TRBV6-1	.	TRBJ1-5	.	CASRVTVNQPQHF	TGTGCCAGCAGAGTCACCGTGAATCAGCCCCAGCATTTT
TRBV4-3	.	TRBJ1-6	many	CASSERSKSPLHF	TGCGCCAGCAGCGAGAGAAGTAAGTCACCCCTCCACTTT
TRBV6-2/TRBV6-3	.	TRBJ1-5	many	CASSRDGSNQPQHF	TGTGCCAGCAGTCGGGACGGAAGCAATCAGCCCCAGCATTTT
TRBV18	TRBD2	TRBJ2-1	.	CASSPPFPLAGLSSYNEQFF	TGTGCCAGCTCACCACCGTTTCCACTAGCGGGCTTGAGCTCCTACAATGAGCAGTTCTTC
TRBV29-1	.	TRBJ2-1	many	CSVVGDNEQFF	TGCAGCGTTGTCGGGGACAATGAGCAGTTCTTC
TRBV20-1	.	TRBJ2-5	many	CSANGQAARETQYF	TGCAGTGCCAATGGGCAGGCTGCTAGAGAGACCCAGTACTTC
TRBV29-1	.	TRBJ2-7	many	CSVSGPRDYEQYF	TGCAGCGTTTCGGGCCCGCGGGACTACGAGCAGTACTTC
TRBV7-6	TRBD2	TRBJ2-1	many	CASSLGGLASYEQFF	TGTGCCAGCAGCTTAGGGGGACTAGCGTCATATGAGCAGTTCTTC
TRBV6-1	TRBD2	TRBJ2-5	many	CASSGGALGETQYF	TGTGCCAGCAGCGGGGGGGCCCTCGGGGAGACCCAGTACTTC
TRBV27	TRBD2	TRBJ2-5	medium-sized	CASSRGGGDGETQYF	TGTGCCAGCAGTCGGGGGGGCGGCGATGGGGAGACCCAGTACTTC
TRBV28	.	TRBJ1-1	few	CASSWGLVTEAFF	TGTGCCAGCAGTTGGGGATTGGTCACTGAAGCTTTCTTT
TRBV29-1	.	TRBJ1-1	many	CSVDKNTEAFF	TGCAGCGTTGATAAGAACACTGAAGCTTTCTTT
TRBV7-2	.	TRBJ2-1	many	CASATRTGGSYNEQFF	TGTGCCAGCGCTACCCGGACAGGAGGGTCCTACAATGAGCAGTTCTTC
TRBV10-3	TRBD1	TRBJ1-3	.	CAITLTQGTSGNTIYF	TGTGCCATCACCCTAACACAGGGGACTAGTGGAAACACCATATATTTT
TRBV20-1	.	TRBJ1-5	many	CSAHPRGSNQPQHF	TGCAGTGCCCATCCCAGAGGCAGCAATCAGCCCCAGCATTTT
TRBV6-6	.	TRBJ2-2	.	CASTVTGELFF	TGTGCCAGCACCGTCACCGGGGAGCTGTTTTTT